A selection of T cell receptor beta chains follows, all from one sample in a study of radiotherapy plus CTLA-4 blockade in lung cancer. Clones were sequenced by immunoSEQ multiplex PCR, and TCRdb holds only the in-frame ones, with some missing. The data show about 49,000 clones, around 83% seen once. The sequencing here drew on peripheral blood, taken from a patient treated with radiotherapy plus ipilimumab. These receptors were taken from a human donor with non-small cell lung cancer whose response to radiotherapy plus ipilimumab could not be evaluated. Both conserved end residues are trimmed from each CDR3. Each record gives: V gene, J gene, clone size, CDR3 protein. A row's size may be missing; if present it is once, few, many or a size class.

v_gene: TRBV28; j_gene: TRBJ1-5; abundance: .; CDR3aa: ASSLRYRDNQPQH
v_gene: TRBV2; j_gene: TRBJ1-2; abundance: .; CDR3aa: ASRAGGAYGYT
v_gene: TRBV7-2; j_gene: TRBJ1-4; abundance: once; CDR3aa: ASSLDKFTGVNEKLF
v_gene: TRBV18; j_gene: TRBJ2-1; abundance: .; CDR3aa: ASSPRGLAGDNEQF
v_gene: TRBV5-4; j_gene: TRBJ2-1; abundance: .; CDR3aa: ASSVAGDSYNEQF
v_gene: TRBV29-1; j_gene: TRBJ2-1; abundance: .; CDR3aa: SVEEREWEQF
v_gene: TRBV28; j_gene: TRBJ1-2; abundance: .; CDR3aa: ASRPIGVSYGYT
v_gene: TRBV7-9; j_gene: TRBJ1-2; abundance: once; CDR3aa: ASSLAGSYGYT
v_gene: TRBV18; j_gene: TRBJ1-3; abundance: .; CDR3aa: ASSPYGTGGPSGNTIY
v_gene: TRBV21-1; j_gene: TRBJ2-1; abundance: .; CDR3aa: ASSNKQGSEQF
v_gene: TRBV14; j_gene: TRBJ2-7; abundance: .; CDR3aa: ASSQGLGLTTYEQY
v_gene: TRBV15; j_gene: TRBJ2-3; abundance: .; CDR3aa: ATSGGLAGAGTDTQY
v_gene: TRBV25-1; j_gene: TRBJ1-1; abundance: .; CDR3aa: ASSTQDRGGQTEAF
v_gene: TRBV19; j_gene: TRBJ1-5; abundance: .; CDR3aa: ATLEQGNQPQH